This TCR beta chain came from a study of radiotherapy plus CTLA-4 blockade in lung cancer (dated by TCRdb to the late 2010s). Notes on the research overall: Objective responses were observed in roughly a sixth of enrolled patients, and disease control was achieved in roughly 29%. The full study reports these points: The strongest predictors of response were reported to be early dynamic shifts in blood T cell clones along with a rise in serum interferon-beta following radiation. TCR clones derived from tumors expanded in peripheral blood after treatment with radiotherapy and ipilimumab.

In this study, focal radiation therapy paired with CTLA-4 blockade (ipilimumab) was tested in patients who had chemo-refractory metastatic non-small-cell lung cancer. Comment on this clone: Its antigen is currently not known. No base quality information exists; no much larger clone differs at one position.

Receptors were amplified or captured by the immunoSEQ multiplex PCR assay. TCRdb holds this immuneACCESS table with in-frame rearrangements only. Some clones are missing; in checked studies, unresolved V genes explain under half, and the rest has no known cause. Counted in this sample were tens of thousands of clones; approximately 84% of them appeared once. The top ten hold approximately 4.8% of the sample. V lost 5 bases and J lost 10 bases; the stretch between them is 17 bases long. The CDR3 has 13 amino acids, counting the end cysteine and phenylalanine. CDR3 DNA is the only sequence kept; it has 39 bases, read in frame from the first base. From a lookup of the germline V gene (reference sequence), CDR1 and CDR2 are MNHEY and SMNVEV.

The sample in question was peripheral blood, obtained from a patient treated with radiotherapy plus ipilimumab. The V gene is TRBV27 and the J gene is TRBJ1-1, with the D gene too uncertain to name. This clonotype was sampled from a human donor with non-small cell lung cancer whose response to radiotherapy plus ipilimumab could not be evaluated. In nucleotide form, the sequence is TGTGCCAGCAGTGCCCAATCCGGGTCAAGAGCTTTCTTT. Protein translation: CASSAQSGSRAFF.